Following are 28 T cell receptor beta chains from one sample sequenced in a study of blood T cells in healthy people across ages. It was with a sample-barcoded 5' primer and a J-beta primer mix that a second PCR of roughly 7 to 12 cycles was run. Using its own MiXCR run on the 5' RACE reads, TCRdb lists one record per CDR3 protein. The sample holds 1.5 million to 2 million distinct CDR3 sequences, about 31% seen once. The sample comprised blood. These receptors all stem from a woman in her twenties or thirties in good health.

This clonotype was seen a handful of times. The V and J genes are TRBV20-1 and TRBJ2-2; D possibly corresponds to TRBD2 (5 bases). CDR1 is DFQATT, CDR2 SNEGSKA, per germline (reference sequence). The CDR3 is made up of 13 amino acids. Trimming stripped 2 bases from V and 5 bases from J, with 9 bases between. The CDR3 bases are TGCAGTGCTAGAATTAGCGCAACCGGGGAGCTGTTTTTT. It encodes CSARISATGELFF.

In its sample, this clonotype was seen many times. In DNA, the CDR3 is TGTGCCAGCAGCGCCGGGACAGCCTATGGCTACACCTTC. It translates to CASSAGTAYGYTF. The chain is built from TRBV9 and TRBJ1-2, with 7 bases lining up with TRBD1. J was trimmed by 4 bases and V by 3 bases; bases with no gene match: 3. CDR3 length: 13 amino acids. CDR1 is SGDLS, CDR2 YYNGEE, per germline. The full variable domain, in which reference TRBV9 and TRBJ1-2 provide the parts outside the CDR3, is DSGVTQTPKHLITATGQRVTLRCSPRSGDLSVYWYQQSLDQGLQFLIQYYNGEERAKGNILERFSAQQFPDLHSELNLSSLELGDSALYFCASSAGTAYGYTFGSGTRLTVV.

This clonotype was found a few times. The CDR3 nucleotides read TGCGCCAGCAGCCAAGGGAAGGCCTGGTCCCTTCGGGAGACCCAGTACTTC. It translates to CASSQGKAWSLRETQYF. The chain is built from TRBV4-1 and TRBJ2-7; D gene ambiguous. The J call may be incorrect, as the DNA end agrees better with TRBJ2-5. CDR3 size: 17 residues. Per the germline V gene, CDR1 is MGHRA and CDR2 is YSYEKL.

CDR3 in amino acids: CASSPGTELPQYF. CDR3 bases: TGTGCCAGCAGCCCCGGGACCGAGTTACCTCAGTACTTC. The chain has TRBV7-2 and TRBJ2-7; D is tentatively TRBD1 or TRBD2 (5 bases each). V was shortened by 5 bases and J by 10 bases, with 18 bases between the two germline ends. Germline lookup yields CDR1 SGHTA and CDR2 FQGNSA. The CDR3 sequence is 13 residues long.

The gene calls are TRBV12-3 or TRBV12-4 and TRBJ2-1; D uncertain. With 5 bases removed from V and 10 bases from J, the gap between germline ends came to 9 bases. This CDR3 region has 11 residues. CDR3 bases: TGTGCCAGCAGTCTTAGGCGGGAGCAGTTCTTC. This gives the protein CASSLRREQFF.

Only a few counts were recorded for this clonotype. The chain combines TRBV7-9 with TRBJ1-1, with D hard to call. Trimming pared 5 bases from V and 1 base from J, leaving 17 bases between. CDR3 size: 16 residues. Germline V gives CDR1 SEHNR, CDR2 FQNEAQ (reference sequence). This chain's CDR3 is CASSPLQVGRNTEAFF. CDR3 in DNA: TGTGCCAGCAGCCCCTTGCAGGTCGGCCGGAACACTGAAGCTTTCTTT.

This clonotype occurred a few times. The genes are TRBV7-3 and TRBJ1-6; TRBD1 might be the D (5 bases). Per the germline V gene, CDR1 is SGHTA and CDR2 is FQGTGA. Trimming took off 5 bases at V and 13 bases at J, with 15 bases between the two ends. CDR3 length equals 13 residues. The CDR3 region is CASSVDQRGPLHF. In DNA, the CDR3 is TGTGCCAGCAGCGTCGACCAGAGGGGTCCCCTCCACTTT. The variable domain in full, completed from reference TRBV7-3 and TRBJ1-6, reads GAGVSQTPSNKVTEKGKYVELRCDPISGHTALYWYRQSLGQGPEFLIYFQGTGAADDSGLPNDRFFAVRPEGSVSTLKIQRTERGDSAVYLCASSVDQRGPLHFGNGTRLTVT.

The rearrangement links TRBV19 to TRBJ2-3; D is possibly TRBD2 (5 bases). Trimming cost V 6 bases and J 6 bases, with 19 bases left between them. This CDR3 is 15 amino acids long. The germline V gene has CDR1 LNHDA and CDR2 SQIVND (reference sequence). The CDR3 sequence is CASSTRDSNRDTQYF. CDR3 nucleotides: TGTGCCAGTAGCACCCGGGATTCCAACCGGGATACGCAGTATTTT.

CDR3 loop: CASSQGSSSYTDTQYF. The CDR3 DNA reads TGCGCCAGCAGCCAAGGGTCTAGCTCCTACACAGATACGCAGTATTTT. The rearrangement joins TRBV4-1 to TRBJ2-3, with D possibly being TRBD2 (5 bases). CDR1 is MGHRA and CDR2 is YSYEKL in the germline V gene. V lost 1 base, J lost 2 bases, and 13 bases lay in between. The CDR3 length is 16 residues.

The genes are TRBV7-9 and TRBJ2-1; 9 nucleotides agree with TRBD2. Germline CDR1 and CDR2: SEHNR and FQNEAQ (reference sequence). The CDR3 length is 18 residues. V lost 1 base to trimming and J lost 8 bases; unmatched junction nucleotides: 15. For the CDR3, the DNA is TGTGCCAGCAGCTTAGGTATCGGGCGGGAGGGCCGATTAGATGAGCAGTTCTTC. It codes for CASSLGIGREGRLDEQFF.

The chain links TRBV7-9 to TRBJ2-1, with 8 bases that match TRBD2. This CDR3 spans 14 amino acids. Germline assignment: CDR1 SEHNR and CDR2 FQNEAQ (reference sequence). V lost 4 bases and J lost 9; bases outside the gene matches: 8. The CDR3 DNA reads TGTGCCAGCAGCTGGACGGGGGGGCCGGGTGAGCAGTTCTTC. This codes for CASSWTGGPGEQFF. Full variable domain (outside the CDR3, taken from reference TRBV7-9 and TRBJ2-1): DTGVSQNPRHKITKRGQNVTFRCDPISEHNRLYWYRQTLGQGPEFLTYFQNEAQLEKSRLLSDRFSAERPKGSFSTLEIQRTEQGDSAMYLCASSWTGGPGEQFFGPGTRLTVL.

Worth noting for this clonotype: The junction does not match germline at one end; this may be a read error. The chain combines TRBV28 with TRBJ2-5; the D is unclear. The CDR3 length is 14 residues. CDR1 is MDHEN, CDR2 SYDVKM, per germline. The CDR3 DNA reads as TGTGCCAGCAGTTTTTTACTACCACAAGAGGCCCAGTACTTC. This sequence encodes CASSFLLPQEAQYF.

In the case of this clonotype: It may be a read error: a sequence one base away is much more abundant. This rearrangement joins TRBV6-6 to TRBJ2-5, with D uncertain. CDR1 is MNHNY, CDR2 SVGAGI, per germline (reference sequence). The CDR3 runs to 12 residues. V was pared by 0 bases and J by 7 bases, with 6 bases between. The CDR3 reads CASSYSWGTQYF. As DNA, the CDR3 is TGTGCCAGCAGTTACTCGTGGGGGACCCAGTACTTC.

Worth noting for this clonotype: One end of the junction varies from germline; a read error may be responsible. The V gene is TRBV2, the J gene TRBJ1-1; D not certain. In germline, CDR1 is SNHLY, CDR2 FYNNEI. CDR3 length: 14 residues. This chain's CDR3 is CASREDAVKGEAFF. The DNA for the CDR3 is TGTGCCAGCAGGGAAGATGCGGTGAAGGGTGAAGCTTTCTTT.

The J gene is TRBJ2-1, the V gene TRBV2, with a weak D call TRBD2 (5 bases). CDR3 length: 10 amino acids. Trimming cost V 9 bases and J 8 bases, with 8 bases left between them. Germline loops: CDR1 SNHLY, CDR2 FYNNEI. CDR3: CASEGYEQFF. The CDR3 nucleotides read TGTGCCAGTGAGGGATATGAGCAGTTCTTC. Looking up the rest from reference TRBV2 and TRBJ2-1 gives the full variable domain: EPEVTQTPSHQVTQMGQEVILRCVPISNHLYFYWYRQILGQKVEFLVSFYNNEISEKSEIFDDQFSVERPDGSNFTLKIRSTKLEDSAMYFCASEGYEQFFGPGTRLTVL.

The chain has TRBV24-1 and TRBJ2-7, with 11 bases matching TRBD1. J gave up 2 bases and V 9 bases, and 8 bases lay outside the gene matches. The germline V gene encodes CDR1 KGHDR and CDR2 SFDVKD. The CDR3 runs to 15 residues. Written as DNA, the CDR3 is TGTGCCACCGGACAGGGGGCTTTTGGCACCTACGAGCAGTACTTC. Its protein is CATGQGAFGTYEQYF.

This clonotype appeared a few times. CDR3 sequence: CATRGHRPYEQYF. The CDR3 DNA follows: TGTGCCACCAGGGGGCACCGGCCCTACGAGCAGTACTTC. The rearrangement uses TRBV6-4 and TRBJ2-7; 8 positions match TRBD1. V lost 10 bases, J lost 2 bases, and 7 bases stayed unmatched. This CDR3 spans 13 amino acids. CDR1 is MRHNA and CDR2 is SNTAGT in the germline V gene.

The V and J genes are TRBV7-2 and TRBJ1-2; a weak D match, TRBD1 (5 bases). V lost 4 bases to trimming and J lost 4 bases, with 16 bases between them. The CDR3 runs 15 residues. The V gene's germline CDR1 is SGHTA and CDR2 FQGNSA. In nucleotides, the CDR3 is TGTGCCAGCAGCTCCTCCAGCGGGGCAGTCTATGGCTACACCTTC. Translation: CASSSSSGAVYGYTF.

This clonotype was picked up a small number of times. The chain recombines TRBV6-5 with TRBJ2-7; 7 bases are a match to TRBD1. V lost 0 bases to trimming and J lost 3 bases; unmatched junction nucleotides: 11. The CDR3 spans 17 residues. Per germline, CDR1 MNHEY and CDR2 SVGAGI. CDR3 bases: TGTGCCAGCAGTTACTCGTTATCCGAGACAGGGAACTACGAGCAGTACTTC. Translated: CASSYSLSETGNYEQYF.

Worth noting for this clonotype: The junction departs from germline at one end; a sequencing error may be responsible. This chain uses TRBV7-9 with TRBJ2-5; D uncertain. The CDR3 is 14 residues long. Germline CDR1 SEHNR, CDR2 FQNEAQ (reference sequence). DNA of the CDR3: TGTGCCAGCAGCTGGGCCGTGAACCAAGAGGCCCAGTACTTC. It translates to CASSWAVNQEAQYF.

This clonotype has just a few counts. V usage is TRBV6-1 and J usage is TRBJ2-7; possible D gene TRBD2, 6 bases. The V gene lost 7 bases and the J gene lost 5 bases, with 15 bases spanning the gap. The CDR3 has 13 residues. Germline V lookup: CDR1 MNHNS, CDR2 SASEGT. The CDR3 DNA sequence: TGTGCCAGCACTCGGGACTTTGAAGACGAGCAGTACTTC. This translates into CASTRDFEDEQYF.

This clonotype occurred a few times. This chain links TRBV9 with TRBJ2-7; 10 bases are a match to TRBD2. Germline trimming cut 3 bases from V and 0 bases from J; bases unmatched to any gene: 3. Per germline, CDR1 SGDLS and CDR2 YYNGEE. The CDR3 runs to 15 residues. Here the CDR3 reads CASSAGLADSYEQYF. DNA for the CDR3: TGTGCCAGCAGCGCTGGACTAGCGGACTCCTACGAGCAGTACTTC.

This clonotype has more than one count but fewer than ten. This chain links TRBV6-5 with TRBJ2-1; D is possibly TRBD2 (6 bases). The CDR3 totals 11 residues. The germline V gene has CDR1 MNHEY and CDR2 SVGAGI. The ends were cut back, 8 bases at V and 7 bases at J, with 9 bases in the middle. Here the CDR3 reads CASYGGNEQFF. DNA of the CDR3: TGTGCCAGCTATGGGGGGAATGAGCAGTTCTTC.

This clonotype was observed a few times. The chain uses TRBV2 and TRBJ2-1, with TRBD2 identical over 9 bases. Germline loops: CDR1 SNHLY, CDR2 FYNNEI. The CDR3 is 13 residues long. The CDR3 DNA sequence: TGTGTCAATAGCGGGGGTGTCTACAATGAGCAGTTCTTC. This translates into CVNSGGVYNEQFF.

This clonotype has just a few counts. The chain has TRBV27 and TRBJ2-1; 14 nucleotides agree with TRBD2. This CDR3 comprises 17 residues. The V gene end was trimmed by 5 bases and the J gene end by 9 bases; junction bases not matched to a gene: 12. The V gene's germline CDR1 is MNHEY and CDR2 SMNVEV (reference sequence). CDR3 in amino acids: CASSPTGTSGSRGEQFF. CDR3 nucleotide sequence: TGTGCCAGCAGTCCGACCGGGACTAGCGGGAGCCGGGGTGAGCAGTTCTTC.

The V gene is TRBV6-1, the J gene TRBJ2-2; possibly TRBD1 for D (5 bases). This CDR3 region has 14 residues. Trimming took 5 bases from V and 6 from J, leaving 13 bases between them. The germline CDR1 and CDR2 sequences are MNHNS and SASEGT. CDR3 region: CASSQQVSAGELFF. Here the CDR3 DNA reads TGTGCCAGCAGTCAACAGGTTTCGGCCGGGGAGCTGTTTTTT.

This clonotype has only a few counts. The chain couples TRBV7-2 to TRBJ2-1, with 7 bases fitting TRBD2. V lost 3 bases, J lost 6 bases, and 14 bases stayed unmatched. This CDR3 contains 17 residues. The V gene's germline CDR1 is SGHTA and CDR2 FQGNSA. In nucleotides, the CDR3 is TGTGCCAGCAGCTTCCCAGGGACTACAGCCTCCCGCAATGAGCAGTTCTTC. This codes for CASSFPGTTASRNEQFF.

This clonotype was observed a few times. The chain carries TRBV2 and TRBJ2-3; TRBD2 matches at 7 bases. J gave up 5 bases and V 6 bases, and 8 bases lay outside the gene matches. CDR1 is SNHLY, CDR2 FYNNEI, per germline. The CDR3 has 14 residues. CDR3 nucleotide sequence: TGTGCCAGCAGGGCCCGGGAGGTTGGAGATACGCAGTATTTT. Amino acids: CASRAREVGDTQYF.